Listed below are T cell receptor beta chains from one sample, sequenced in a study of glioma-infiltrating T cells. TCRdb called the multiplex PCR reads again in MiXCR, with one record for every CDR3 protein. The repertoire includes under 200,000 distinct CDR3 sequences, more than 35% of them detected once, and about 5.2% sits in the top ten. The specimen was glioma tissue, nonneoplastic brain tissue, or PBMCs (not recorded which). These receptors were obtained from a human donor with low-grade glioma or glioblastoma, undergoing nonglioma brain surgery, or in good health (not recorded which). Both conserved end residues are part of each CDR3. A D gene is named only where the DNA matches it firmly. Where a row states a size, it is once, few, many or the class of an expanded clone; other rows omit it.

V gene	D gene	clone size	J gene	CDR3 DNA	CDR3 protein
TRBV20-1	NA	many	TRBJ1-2	TGCAGTGCTAGTGGGCAGTCGGAAGGCTACACCTTC	CSASGQSEGYTF
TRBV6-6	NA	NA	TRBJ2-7	TGTGCCAGCAGTTCGGATCGGCAGGAGCCACTTTCCTACGGGCAGTACTTC	CASSSDRQEPLSYGQYF
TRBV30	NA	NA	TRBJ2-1	TGTGACTGGAGTGTTTATGGTGGGAATGAGCAGTTCTTC	CDWSVYGGNEQFF
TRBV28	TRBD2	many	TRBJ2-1	TGTGCCACCGGACTAGTTGGTGGTGAGCAGTTCTTC	CATGLVGGEQFF
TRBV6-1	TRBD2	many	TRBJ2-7	TGTGCCAGCAGTTCACTAGCGGAGGGCTCCTACGAGCAGTACTTC	CASSSLAEGSYEQYF
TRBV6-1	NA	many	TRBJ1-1	TGTGCCAGCAGTGAAGTTAGGGGTTCACCCGTCCCGATCTTT	CASSEVRGSPVPIF
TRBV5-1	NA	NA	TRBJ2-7	TGCGCCAGCAGCTCGCAAGGACAGAAAGAAGGTTACGAGCAGTACTTC	CASSSQGQKEGYEQYF
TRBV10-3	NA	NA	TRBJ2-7	TGTGCCATCAGTGAGGGAGGGGGACAGACCTACGAGCAGTACTTC	CAISEGGGQTYEQYF
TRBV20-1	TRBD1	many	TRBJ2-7	TGCAGTGCTAGATCGATGCCGGGACAGGCATCCTACGAGCAGTACTTC	CSARSMPGQASYEQYF
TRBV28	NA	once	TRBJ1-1	TGTGCAAGAAGCCCTAAGTCGTGGACAGCGAACACTGAAGCTTTCTTT	CARSPKSWTANTEAFF
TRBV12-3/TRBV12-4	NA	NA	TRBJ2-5	TGTGCCAGCAGGGAGGCGGGGGCCGTGGAGACCCAGTACTTC	CASREAGAVETQYF
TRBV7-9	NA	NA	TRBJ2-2	TGTGCCAGCAGCGAAGAGGGGGAAGTGGGGGAGCTGTTTTTT	CASSEEGEVGELFF
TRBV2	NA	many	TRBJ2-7	TGTGCCAGCAGTGAAGAGAAGGGTTACGAGCAGTACTTC	CASSEEKGYEQYF
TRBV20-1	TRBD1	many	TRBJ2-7	TGCAGTGCGCTGGGACAGTTCGACGAGCAGTACTTC	CSALGQFDEQYF
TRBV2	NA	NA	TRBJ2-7	TGTGCCAGCAGTCGGGGAGTCGGGTACGAGCAGTACTTC	CASSRGVGYEQYF
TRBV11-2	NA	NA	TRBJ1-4	TGTGCCAGCAGCCGAGCGGGGGCTACTAATGAAAAACTGTTTTTT	CASSRAGATNEKLFF
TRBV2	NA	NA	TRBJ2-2	TGTGCCAGCATGGCCGTTACTCCTGCAGGGGAGCTGTTTTTT	CASMAVTPAGELFF
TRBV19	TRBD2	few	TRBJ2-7	TGTGCCAGTAGGGAAACCGGGACTAGACAAGAGCAGTACTTC	CASRETGTRQEQYF
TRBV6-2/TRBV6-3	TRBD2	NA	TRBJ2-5	TGTGCCAGCAGTGAGTTAGGGACTAGCGGAGAGACCCAGTACTTC	CASSELGTSGETQYF
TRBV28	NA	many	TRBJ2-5	TGTGCCAGCAGTTCAGGGTCCGAAGAGACCCAGTACTTC	CASSSGSEETQYF
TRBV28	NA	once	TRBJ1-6	TGTGCCAGCAGTTTGCAGAATTCGCCCATCCACTTT	CASSLQNSPIHF
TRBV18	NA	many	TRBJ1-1	TGTGCCAGCTCAGCGGCCCCAACAGGGTCGACTGAAGCTTTCTTT	CASSAAPTGSTEAFF
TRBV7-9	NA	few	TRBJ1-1	TGTGCCAGCAGCTTAGCGAGTCCGCACCGGATGAACACTGAAGCTTTCTTT	CASSLASPHRMNTEAFF
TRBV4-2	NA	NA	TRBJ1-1	TGTGCCAGCAGCACCGCTAGGGTCAACGGATGGACTGAAGCTTTCTTT	CASSTARVNGWTEAFF
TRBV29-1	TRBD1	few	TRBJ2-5	TGCAGCGTTGACAGGGGGATGCGAGAGACCCAGTACTTC	CSVDRGMRETQYF
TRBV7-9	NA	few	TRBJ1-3	TGTGCCAGCTTCCCAGTAACGTCTGGTGTCTCTGGAAACACCATATATTTT	CASFPVTSGVSGNTIYF
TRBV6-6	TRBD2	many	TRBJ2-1	TGTGCCAGCAGTTACTCCACCGGGACTAACTCCTATAATGAGCAGTTCTTC	CASSYSTGTNSYNEQFF
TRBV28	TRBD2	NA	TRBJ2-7	TGTGCCAGCAGCCAAGACTTTCTGAGCGGGAGCTCCTACAATGAGCAGTACTTC	CASSQDFLSGSSYNEQYF
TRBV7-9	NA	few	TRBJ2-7	TGTGCCAGCAGCTTAGATGGGACCCCTTCCTACGAGCAGTACTTC	CASSLDGTPSYEQYF
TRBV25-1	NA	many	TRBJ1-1	TGTGCCAGCAGTGAATATTGGGTAGCCGACACTGAAGCTTTCTTT	CASSEYWVADTEAFF
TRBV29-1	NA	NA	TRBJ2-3	TGCAGCGTTGAAATACAGCCCACAGATACGCAGTATTTT	CSVEIQPTDTQYF
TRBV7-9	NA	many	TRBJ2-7	TGTGCCAGCAGCTTAGCCCAGGGGACGTACGAGCAGTACTTC	CASSLAQGTYEQYF